This T cell receptor (beta chain) was identified during a study of T cells expressing NK-cell markers. TCRdb reanalyzed the 5' RACE reads, giving one entry per CDR3 protein sequence and no DNA. The record lists 550,000 or so distinct CDR3 sequences, of which the ten most abundant hold roughly 3.5%. The sequencing sample was made of blood T cells: a sorted CD56 or NKG2C T cell subset, CD4+ or CD8+ T cells, or bulk PBMC T cells (not recorded which). The sequence was collected from a man aged 18-30 years in good health.

CDR3 sequence reads: CASIEGVPHNEQFF. The chain couples TRBV12-3 or TRBV12-4 to TRBJ2-1; with no DNA, the TCRdb D assignment of TRBD1 cannot be verified. This CDR3 contains 14 residues.